This T cell receptor (beta chain) is drawn from a study of blood T cell repertoires in COVID-19 (dated by TCRdb to the early 2020s). About the investigation overall: The collaborator samples originated in the United States, Italy and Spain and spanned the acute and convalescent phases of COVID-19. The material from the prospective study consisted of cDNA or gDNA derived from T cells, B-cell-depleted T cells, or PBMCs. The dataset comprised deeply sampled blood TCRbeta repertoires from subjects exposed to, actively infected with, or recovered from COVID-19. The repertoires were released in a freely available public database intended as a resource for research on the immune response to SARS-CoV-2. The samples were drawn from the first 160 participants of the ongoing ImmuneRACE study and from over 950 subjects provided by 6 global collaborators. A de-identified subject ID, COVID-19 status, age in years and sex were almost always included in the sample metadata. HLA class I and class II types, where available, came from metadata supplied by the sample provider rather than from assay-based typing. On the study overall, not on this receptor specifically: The quantity of clinical and demographic metadata differed by source and by participant and was supplied without curation.

Note on this clone: There is no known antigen for this receptor. Qualities for individual bases were not recorded, and no much larger clone is one base off.

From the germline V gene, CDR1 is MNHEY and CDR2 is SVGAGI. Trimming removed 4 bases from V and 5 bases from J, leaving 17 bases between the germline ends. The CDR3 runs 16 amino acids, cysteine and phenylalanine included. Only CDR3 DNA is held: 48 bases, read in frame from base 1. TCRbeta CDR3 regions were amplified from genomic DNA by means of the immunoSEQ Assay, a bias-controlled multiplex PCR. The study's processing was this. Nucleated cell counts per sample were estimated from amplification of reference gene primers within the assay. To quantify the absolute abundance of each unique TCRbeta CDR3 rearrangement, sequence reads were collapsed and filtered. Productive Simpson clonality was computed per sample as the square root of Simpson's diversity index over productive rearrangements. TCRdb took over this immuneACCESS table, retaining in-frame rearrangements with V and J assigned. Such tables are incomplete; in checked studies, under half of the missing clones stem from an unresolved V gene, and the remainder is unexplained. From that table come the V and J calls and clone size; the DNA was used to work out D and trimming. The sample has roughly 100,000 clones on record, roughly four fifths of them singletons. 6.2% of the sample comes from the top ten.

One collaborating source in Seattle enrolled patients while the patients were actively infected and followed the patients over time throughout the course of disease. Collaborating institutions collected whole blood in K2EDTA tubes following their own protocols. For TCRbeta analysis, collaborators shipped samples in one of three forms: frozen whole blood, isolated PBMCs, or DNA extracted from either of those sample types. This receptor was identified in an elderly man with COVID-19, enrolled during active disease. Source material: peripheral blood. This chain joins TRBV6-5 to TRBJ2-2, and possibly TRBD1, on 6 matching bases. The CDR3 sequence is CASSSGARGPTGELFF. The DNA is TGTGCCAGCAGTTCAGGGGCCCGTGGTCCAACCGGGGAGCTGTTTTTT.